The clone carrying this TCR beta chain was found a few times. The antigen is unknown. The investigators reverse transcribed all of the isolated RNA, so they sequenced expressed TCRB transcripts. Generated by immunoSEQ multiplex PCR, the TCRdb table keeps only in-frame clones and is missing some. Of a few hundred thousand clones listed, 14% are singletons. This entry is derived from a study of beta chain features in type 1 diabetes. Study-level results: In all four CD4+ subsets, TCRB CDR3 length was significantly, moderately reduced in type 1 diabetes. In cDNA sequencing, cells with high TCR expression could be over-represented.

The ends were cut back, 5 bases at V and 12 bases at J, with 14 bases in the middle. The CDR3 consists of 11 residues. Germline V CDR1 and CDR2: DFQATT, SNEGSKA (reference sequence). This chain links TRBV20-1 with TRBJ1-5; unclear D gene. Material: naive CD4+ T cells from blood. The origin of this receptor is a man aged 25-45 years with type 1 diabetes. This chain's CDR3 is CSAGGRGLQHF. CDR3 coding DNA: TGCAGTGCTGGAGGTCGAGGGCTCCAGCATTTT.